Listed below are T cell receptor beta chains from one sample, sequenced in a study of T-cell reconstitution after alpha-beta-depleted transplantation in children. TCRdb re-called the PCR reads through MiXCR, storing one row per CDR3 protein. The data contain about 830,000 distinct CDR3 sequences, 15% to 20% of them singletons. Sequencing used PBMCs, mostly from graft donor cells, obtained 360 days after TCRalphabeta/CD19-depleted stem cell transplant. Source of these receptors: a male patient between 10 and 17 years old who had a stem cell transplant for acute lymphoblastic leukemia, so the T cells may come from the graft donor. Both conserved end residues are trimmed from each CDR3. Fields, in order: V gene, J gene, CDR3 protein.

>TRBV5-1|TRBJ1-1
ASSELMNTEAF
>TRBV20-1|TRBJ1-2
SARDWTGANYGYT
>TRBV18|TRBJ2-1
ASSPIFYNEQF
>TRBV5-1|TRBJ1-1
ASSPGQVNTEAF
>TRBV12-3/TRBV12-4|TRBJ2-1
ASSSTGGFYNEQF
>TRBV7-6|TRBJ2-3
ASSLSGLDGDTQY
>TRBV28|TRBJ2-1
ASTTGRTYNEQF
>TRBV27|TRBJ2-3
ASSFWGDTQY
>TRBV3-1|TRBJ1-3
ASSQVYRSGNTIY
>TRBV27|TRBJ1-2
ASSSRTDYGYT
>TRBV25-1|TRBJ2-5
ASSQWTGQETQY
>TRBV7-3|TRBJ2-1
ASSLVGLAGGLYNEQF
>TRBV7-9|TRBJ1-3
ASSSLGGFTSGNTIY
>TRBV6-5|TRBJ1-4
ASSYPLVETNEKLF
>TRBV6-2/TRBV6-3|TRBJ2-7
ASSHDSQEQY
>TRBV2|TRBJ2-1
ASVEKALAGVYNEQF
>TRBV20-1|TRBJ2-7
SATRQGPTGEQY
>TRBV7-3|TRBJ2-3
ASCLIGLAGAPDTQY
>TRBV27|TRBJ2-7
ASSLSTGYYEQY
>TRBV6-2/TRBV6-3|TRBJ2-1
ASSYPGDRRGGSSYNEQF
>TRBV5-1|TRBJ1-1
ASSLGLLGQVRTEAF
>TRBV28|TRBJ2-1
ASTIRLTYEQF
>TRBV11-1|TRBJ2-1
ASSSEKKREGPVYNEQF
>TRBV11-2|TRBJ2-4
ASSPGTGEIAKNIQY
>TRBV2|TRBJ2-1
ARSNSGDHYNEQF
>TRBV6-9|TRBJ2-5
ASSSNQTWTQY
>TRBV5-1|TRBJ1-1
ASSPQGAMVSF
>TRBV11-2|TRBJ2-1
ASSGGKAPIYNEQF
>TRBV6-5|TRBJ1-5
ASSYRETQPQH
>TRBV29-1|TRBJ2-2
SVRSGLAGATGELF
>TRBV29-1|TRBJ2-3
SVQVGAADTQY
>TRBV5-1|TRBJ2-2
ASRSRQGAGELF
>TRBV10-2|TRBJ2-2
ASSVGYTGELF
>TRBV29-1|TRBJ1-5
SEWGKRTIGNQPQH
>TRBV29-1|TRBJ2-1
SVEGATMQSSSYNEQF
>TRBV6-4|TRBJ2-3
ASRALAGGEYTQY
>TRBV4-1|TRBJ2-2
ASSRQGALTGELF
>TRBV19|TRBJ1-4
ASMSLRIEKLF
>TRBV7-6|TRBJ2-3
ASSHRTSGRATDTQY
>TRBV10-1|TRBJ2-4
ASSDGGPKNIQY